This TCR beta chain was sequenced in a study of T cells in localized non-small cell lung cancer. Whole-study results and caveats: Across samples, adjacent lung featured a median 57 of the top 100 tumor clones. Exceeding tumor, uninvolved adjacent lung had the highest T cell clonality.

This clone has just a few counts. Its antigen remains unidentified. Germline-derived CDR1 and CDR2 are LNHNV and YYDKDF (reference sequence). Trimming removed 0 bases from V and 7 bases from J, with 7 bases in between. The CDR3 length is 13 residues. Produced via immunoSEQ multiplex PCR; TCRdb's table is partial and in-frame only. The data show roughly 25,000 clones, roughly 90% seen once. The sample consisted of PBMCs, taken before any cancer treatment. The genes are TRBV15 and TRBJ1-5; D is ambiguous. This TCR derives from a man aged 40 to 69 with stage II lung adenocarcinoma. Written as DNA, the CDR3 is TGTGCCACCAGCAGAGATGGCTTGCAGCCCCAGCATTTT. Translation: CATSRDGLQPQHF.